This T cell receptor beta chain was sequenced during a study of T cell responses to AZD1222 COVID-19 vaccine (dated by TCRdb to about 2021). In the study overall: AZD1222 recipients given second doses at about 4 weeks or at about 12 weeks were pooled, since spike-specific TCR depth and breadth were not found to differ between the two schedules. TCR sequencing covered some 240 trial participants: nearly 210 given two doses of AZD1222 and about 26 given two doses of MenACWY control vaccine. Trial participants were enrolled by age into subgroups of 18-55, 56-69 and 70-plus years, and around 140, 26 and 57 TCR-sequenced participants, respectively, were included in these subgroups. Points the paper makes about the study in general: Nearly half of unique spike-specific TCRs reportedly recognized epitopes outside regions mutated in the B.1.351 and B.1.1.7 variants. Conclusions about previously exposed vaccinees are limited because only six or seven AZD1222 recipients were SARS-CoV-2 seropositive at baseline. Vaccine-associated CD4 TCRs spanned the whole spike protein, with dominant responses in regions 160-218 and 743-854. Because no samples from the day 14 peak response were available, repertoires could be characterized only after the peak T cell response. Participants were mostly white British, with more females than males. The authors suggested clonal diversity may have been underestimated. After two AZD1222 doses, spike-specific TCR breadth and depth were significantly higher than at day 0 and than in MenACWY recipients. In the small 56-69-year group, the increase in depth fell short of significance, most likely because of low power.

The time point label corresponds to: baseline before first vaccination. Samples from vaccinated people were obtained from the UK trials COV001 and COV002, which included a single-blind randomized controlled phase 2/3 trial of AZD1222 (ChAdOx1 nCoV-19) in healthy adults. For TCRbeta chain sequencing, PBMC samples were collected from trial participants at day 0 and at day 28 after the second dose. The CDR3 regions of human TCRbeta chains were analyzed by immunosequencing. As for the original processing: TCRs in the repertoires were compared against a reference library of SARS-CoV-2-specific TCRs that had been generated with the MIRA antigen-specificity platform. Breadth was defined as the fraction of unique TCRs that were SARS-CoV-2-associated, and depth was defined as the fraction of total T cells that were SARS-CoV-2-associated. Each spike-specific TCR was assigned to its reactive spike region and to a CD4 or CD8 class using the MIRA data. Log10-transformed breadth and depth values were compared by one-way ANOVA with Sidak's multiple comparisons tests. TCRdb took over this immuneACCESS table, retaining in-frame rearrangements with V and J assigned. Such tables are incomplete; in checked studies, under half of the missing clones stem from an unresolved V gene, and the remainder is unexplained. V and J calls and clone size follow that table, whereas D and trimming were derived from the DNA. The sample records tens of thousands of clones, around 84% of which are singletons. Together, the top ten hold 20% to 25% of the sample.

A word on this clone: The target of this receptor is not known. Per-base quality was not reported, and no clone a single base away is much larger than it.

CDR3 length: 14 amino acids, cysteine to phenylalanine. The retained sequence is limited to the CDR3, 42 bases, with the frame set at the first base. The germline V gene (reference sequence) provides CDR1 SEHNR and CDR2 FQNEAQ. Trimming at the junction amounts to 0 bases on V and 2 bases on J, and the germline ends lie 5 bases apart. Sample: peripheral blood, taken on day 0 of AZD1222 vaccination. The chain couples TRBV7-9 to TRBJ1-5; the D segment could be TRBD1, given 5 matching bases. The sequence was collected from an adult in good health. The CDR3 in this case is CASSLAGGNQPQHF. The DNA is TGTGCCAGCAGCTTAGCAGGGGGCAATCAGCCCCAGCATTTT.